The 32 T cell receptor beta chains below all came from one sample that was sequenced in a study of cytomegalovirus exposure and HLA in healthy donors. PCR involved 60 Vbeta and 13 Jbeta primers. Measured with immunoSEQ multiplex PCR; TCRdb has only the in-frame clones, and not every one. This sample has around 130,000 clones, with around 83% found just once. Specimen: PBMCs. The receptors were sampled from a girl aged 2-10 years in good health and CMV-seronegative.

This clone has only one observation. This chain joins TRBV11-2 and TRBJ2-3; 14 nucleotides align to TRBD2. This CDR3 has 18 amino acids. The V gene's germline CDR1 is SGHAT and CDR2 FQNNGV. J gave up 0 bases and V 5 bases, and 7 bases lay outside the gene matches. CDR3 residues: CASSLRLAGGSSTDTQYF. The CDR3 nucleotides are TGTGCCAGCAGCCTGAGACTAGCGGGGGGGTCGAGCACAGATACGCAGTATTTT.

This clone has more than one count but fewer than ten. This chain links TRBV18 with TRBJ1-1; D gene uncertain. Trimming pared 6 bases from V and 4 bases from J, leaving 12 bases between. In germline, CDR1 is KGHSH, CDR2 LQKENI. This CDR3 has 13 residues. The CDR3: CASSNLAPTEAFF. As DNA, the CDR3 is TGTGCCAGCTCCAACCTGGCCCCCACTGAAGCTTTCTTT. The whole variable domain, remainder taken from reference TRBV18 and TRBJ1-1, is NAGVMQNPRHLVRRRGQEARLRCSPMKGHSHVYWYRQLPEEGLKFMVYLQKENIIDESGMPKERFSAEFPKEGPSILRIQQVVRGDSAAYFCASSNLAPTEAFFGQGTRLTVV.

V is TRBV2 and J is TRBJ1-5, with TRBD1 matching 8 bases. From germline, CDR1 is SNHLY and CDR2 FYNNEI. This CDR3 region has 13 residues. V lost 4 bases to trimming and J lost 6 bases; unmatched junction nucleotides: 2. CDR3 residues: CASSGTGTQPQHF. The CDR3 nucleotides are TGTGCCAGCAGTGGGACAGGGACTCAGCCCCAGCATTTT.

The rearrangement joins TRBV5-6 to TRBJ2-1; TRBD1 is a possible D gene (5 bases). This CDR3 has 18 residues. In germline, CDR1 is SGHDT, CDR2 YYEEEE. V was clipped by 0 bases and J by 7 bases, with 23 bases between them. Written as DNA, the CDR3 is TGTGCCAGCAGCTTGGCCTCCCAGGGAAAAAGTGGTGTTAATGAGCAGTTCTTC. Translated, it gives CASSLASQGKSGVNEQFF.

The gene calls are TRBV10-3 and TRBJ2-1, with D uncertain. This CDR3 has 17 amino acids. Deletions cut 3 bases from V and 0 bases from J, with 15 bases between. Germline V gene data show CDR1 as ENHRY and CDR2 as SYGVKD. Here the CDR3 DNA reads TGTGCCATCAGTGACTTCTATGAGGAAAGCTCCTACAATGAGCAGTTCTTC. It encodes CAISDFYEESSYNEQFF.

The chain uses TRBV28 and TRBJ2-7; unclear D gene. The V and J ends lost 2 bases and 1 base respectively, with 12 bases between them. This CDR3 is built from 15 residues. Germline-derived CDR1 and CDR2 are MDHEN and SYDVKM. The CDR3 nucleotides are TGTGCCAGCAGTTTAGGGCAGGTATATTCCTACGAGCAGTACTTC. It is translated as CASSLGQVYSYEQYF.

The CDR3 DNA follows: TGTGCCAGCAGCTTAGTTGTGCGGGATCCATACAATGAGCAGTTCTTC. Translated, it gives CASSLVVRDPYNEQFF. J is TRBJ2-1 and V is TRBV7-9; D perhaps matches TRBD2 (6 bases). The CDR3 contains 16 residues. V was trimmed by 1 base and J by 4 bases, leaving 14 bases between them. Germline V lookup: CDR1 SEHNR, CDR2 FQNEAQ (reference sequence).

The gene calls are TRBV4-1 and TRBJ2-5, with 9 bases matching TRBD2. The ends lost 0 bases at V and 4 bases at J; junction bases unmatched: 15. Germline V gives CDR1 MGHRA, CDR2 YSYEKL. CDR3 size: 19 residues. The CDR3 loop is CASSQDRAGTSPLRETQYF. Written as DNA, the CDR3 is TGCGCCAGCAGCCAAGATCGGGCCGGGACTAGCCCCCTCCGAGAGACCCAGTACTTC.

This chain connects TRBV19 to TRBJ2-3; no clear D gene. CDR3 length equals 15 residues. In germline, CDR1 is LNHDA, CDR2 SQIVND (reference sequence). V lost 5 bases to trimming and J lost 5 bases, with 17 bases between them. The CDR3 sequence: CASSPLDQLLDTQYF. The CDR3 DNA sequence: TGTGCCAGTAGTCCTCTAGACCAATTGTTAGATACGCAGTATTTT.

This clone was seen a handful of times. This chain uses TRBV7-2 with TRBJ2-6; the match to TRBD1 covers 7 bases. The CDR3 contains 14 residues. The V gene's germline CDR1 is SGHTA and CDR2 FQGNSA. The CDR3 coding sequence is TGTGCACAGGGGAAGGGAAGTGGGGCCAACGTCCTGACTTTC. Encoded protein: CAQGKGSGANVLTF.

The gene calls are TRBV7-2 and TRBJ1-2; D is perhaps TRBD1 (6 bases). CDR1 is SGHTA, CDR2 FQGNSA, per germline. This CDR3 has 16 amino acids. V shed 5 bases and J shed 2 bases, with 18 bases lying between them. The CDR3 nucleotides read TGTGCCAGCAGCGCCGCAGGCGGGGGGCGCAACTATGGCTACACCTTC. The encoded protein is CASSAAGGGRNYGYTF.

The rearrangement links TRBV11-3 to TRBJ1-1, with a tentative D call TRBD1 (5 bases). The V end was cut by 2 bases, the J end by 3 bases, with 7 bases between. The CDR3 contains 13 residues. From germline, CDR1 is SGHNT and CDR2 YENEEA. CDR3 loop: CASSLQGDTEAFF. The CDR3 DNA reads TGTGCCAGCAGCTTACAGGGTGACACTGAAGCTTTCTTT.

The DNA of the CDR3 is TGCGCCAGCAGCTTGGTTGGAGGACGGCGCTTAGGCACTGAAGCTTTCTTT. Its protein product is CASSLVGGRRLGTEAFF. The chain recombines TRBV5-1 with TRBJ1-1; D is unclear. Trimming cost V 0 bases and J 4 bases, with 19 bases left between them. Germline CDR1 is SGHRS and CDR2 is YFSETQ. The CDR3 consists of 17 residues.

This clone has just one count. V gene TRBV18 combines with J gene TRBJ2-2; 9 nucleotides line up with TRBD2. This CDR3 contains 19 residues. The germline gives CDR1 KGHSH, CDR2 LQKENI. Germline trimming cut 3 bases from V and 1 base from J; bases unmatched to any gene: 12. The CDR3 DNA sequence: TGTGCCAGCTCACCTTCAAGGGTAGCGGGGGCCAAGAACACCGGGGAGCTGTTTTTT. Its translation is CASSPSRVAGAKNTGELFF. The full variable domain, completed using reference TRBV18 and TRBJ2-2, is NAGVMQNPRHLVRRRGQEARLRCSPMKGHSHVYWYRQLPEEGLKFMVYLQKENIIDESGMPKERFSAEFPKEGPSILRIQQVVRGDSAAYFCASSPSRVAGAKNTGELFFGEGSRLTVL.

This clone has just a few counts. The chain uses TRBV4-1 and TRBJ2-7; the match to TRBD1 covers 9 bases. This CDR3 has 16 residues. V trimming: 3 bases; J trimming: 6 bases; junction bases outside the gene matches: 12. Per the germline V gene, CDR1 is MGHRA and CDR2 is YSYEKL. The CDR3 spells CASSHISGTGTSEQYF. DNA for the CDR3: TGCGCCAGCAGCCATATTTCCGGGACAGGGACTTCCGAGCAGTACTTC.

This clone came up once. V and J are TRBV28 and TRBJ1-1; TRBD1 agrees at 7 bases. The CDR3 contains 12 residues. V was clipped by 6 bases and J by 9 bases; unmatched bases: 7. Germline assignment: CDR1 MDHEN and CDR2 SYDVKM. The CDR3 DNA sequence: TGTGCCAGCAGGTATACGGGACAGAAAGCTTTCTTT. Translation gives CASRYTGQKAFF.

CDR3 coding DNA: TGTGCCAGCAGTGCCCAGGGCTTGGGCAGTGAGCAGTTCTTC. This sequence encodes CASSAQGLGSEQFF. The J gene is TRBJ2-1, the V gene TRBV2; D is possibly TRBD1 (5 bases). Germline V gene data show CDR1 as SNHLY and CDR2 as FYNNEI. The CDR3 length is 14 residues. The ends were cut back, 4 bases at V and 9 bases at J, with 16 bases in the middle.

The chain links TRBV5-1 to TRBJ2-7, with 12 bases aligning to TRBD2. V shed 4 bases and J 1 base; nucleotides not matched to a gene: 3. Germline V gene lookup returns CDR1 SGHRS and CDR2 YFSETQ. This CDR3 spans 15 amino acids. The CDR3 protein is CASSILAGGSYEQYF. DNA of the CDR3: TGCGCCAGCAGCATACTAGCGGGGGGATCCTACGAGCAGTACTTC. Filled out from reference TRBV5-1 and TRBJ2-7, the complete variable domain reads KAGVTQTPRYLIKTRGQQVTLSCSPISGHRSVSWYQQTPGQGLQFLFEYFSETQRNKGNFPGRFSGRQFSNSRSEMNVSTLELGDSALYLCASSILAGGSYEQYFGPGTRLTVT.

V and J are TRBV14 and TRBJ2-5; no definite D call. In germline, CDR1 is SGHDN, CDR2 FVKESK. V lost 2 bases and J lost 5, with 3 bases in between. The CDR3 extends over 11 amino acids. DNA of the CDR3: TGTGCCAGCAGCCAAAGCGAGACCCAGTACTTC. Translated, it gives CASSQSETQYF.

J is TRBJ2-7 and V is TRBV9; 10 nucleotides match TRBD1. The CDR3 runs to 15 residues. Germline V gives CDR1 SGDLS, CDR2 YYNGEE. With V trimmed by 3 bases and J by 3 bases, 6 bases remained unmatched. In nucleotides, the CDR3 is TGTGCCAGCAGCGGGGGACAGGGGACCCGCTACGAGCAGTACTTC. This encodes CASSGGQGTRYEQYF.

This clone was observed a single time. The chain's CDR3 is CASRPGTAPIYNEQFF. The CDR3 DNA follows: TGTGCCAGCAGACCTGGGACAGCCCCCATCTACAATGAGCAGTTCTTC. This sequence joins TRBV27 and TRBJ2-1; 7 nucleotides agree with TRBD1. CDR1 MNHEY and CDR2 SMNVEV come from the germline V gene (reference sequence). CDR3 length equals 16 residues. Trimming at V came to 6 bases and at J to 3 bases, leaving 11 bases not matched to a gene.

This chain links TRBV9 with TRBJ2-1, with 10 bases aligning to TRBD2. V dropped 0 bases and J dropped 7; count of bases not matched to a gene: 10. Germline lookup yields CDR1 SGDLS and CDR2 YYNGEE. The CDR3 has 17 amino acids. The CDR3 DNA reads TGTGCCAGCAGCGTAGCTGGAGCGGGGGGGCTGTATAATGAGCAGTTCTTC. This codes for CASSVAGAGGLYNEQFF.

V is TRBV27 and J is TRBJ2-7; D is perhaps TRBD2 (5 bases). The CDR3 contains 16 residues. Trimming pared 2 bases from V and 6 bases from J, leaving 20 bases between. Germline CDR1 MNHEY, CDR2 SMNVEV (reference sequence). CDR3 DNA: TGTGCCAGCAGTTTACCCTCGGCTAGCTCACTAGTCGAGCAGTACTTC. Translating it yields CASSLPSASSLVEQYF.

The rearrangement uses TRBV19 and TRBJ2-2, with D maybe TRBD1 (6 bases). Trimming shortened V by 5 bases and J by 6 bases, and 10 bases separated the two germline ends. CDR3 size: 13 residues. The germline V gene encodes CDR1 LNHDA and CDR2 SQIVND (reference sequence). The CDR3 loop is CASSSQGPGELFF. The CDR3 nucleotides are TGTGCCAGTAGTTCACAGGGTCCCGGGGAGCTGTTTTTT.

The chain uses TRBV9 and TRBJ1-2; D possibly corresponds to TRBD1 (5 bases). The V end lost 4 bases, the J end lost 7 bases, and 11 bases lay between the germline ends. Germline V gene sequence: CDR1 SGDLS, CDR2 YYNGEE. This CDR3 has 12 residues. CDR3 coding DNA: TGTGCCAGCAGCACCACAGGCTTTGGCTACACCTTC. Translated: CASSTTGFGYTF.

The V call is TRBV11-2, the J call TRBJ2-1; 13 bases match TRBD2. With 2 bases clipped from V and 14 bases from J, the junction kept 9 bases outside the gene matches. CDR1 and CDR2 (germline): SGHAT, FQNNGV. The CDR3 totals 15 residues. The CDR3 protein is CASSLPPGLAGRKFF. The CDR3 nucleotides read TGTGCCAGCAGCTTACCCCCGGGACTAGCGGGGAGGAAGTTCTTC. Complete variable domain (other parts from reference TRBV11-2 and TRBJ2-1): EAGVAQSPRYKIIEKRQSVAFWCNPISGHATLYWYQQILGQGPKLLIQFQNNGVVDDSQLPKDRFSAERLKGVDSTLKIQPAKLEDSAVYLCASSLPPGLAGRKFFGPGTRLTVL.

The rearrangement uses TRBV4-2 and TRBJ2-3; D remains unclear. This CDR3 has 12 residues. Trimming shortened V by 4 bases and J by 6 bases, and 8 bases separated the two germline ends. Germline V CDR1 and CDR2: LGHNA, YNFKEQ. CDR3 nucleotide sequence: TGTGCCAGCAGCCCGCACGGGGATACGCAGTATTTT. As protein: CASSPHGDTQYF.

The chain combines TRBV7-3 with TRBJ2-1; possibly TRBD1 for D (6 bases). The CDR3 extends over 16 amino acids. Germline CDR1 is SGHTA and CDR2 is FQGTGA. The V end was cut by 3 bases, the J end by 0 bases, with 12 bases between. CDR3 protein: CASSLDSVSSYNEQFF. In DNA form, the CDR3 reads TGTGCCAGCAGCTTGGACAGCGTCAGCTCCTACAATGAGCAGTTCTTC.

The V call is TRBV27, the J call TRBJ1-2; D possibly corresponds to TRBD1 (5 bases). This CDR3 region has 15 residues. Trimming removed 5 bases from V and 2 bases from J, with 15 bases in between. Germline lookup yields CDR1 MNHEY and CDR2 SMNVEV (reference sequence). The CDR3 coding sequence is TGTGCCAGCAGTAAAATGGGACTGTTGAACTATGGCTACACCTTC. Its translation is CASSKMGLLNYGYTF.

This clone occurred a few times. The rearrangement joins TRBV25-1 to TRBJ1-4, with D possibly matching TRBD1 (5 bases). V lost 4 bases, J lost 4 bases, and 16 bases lay in between. The V gene's germline CDR1 is MGHDK and CDR2 SYGVNS. The CDR3 runs to 16 residues. The CDR3 reads CASSVLTEASNEKLFF. The CDR3 DNA is TGTGCCAGCAGTGTGTTGACAGAAGCCAGTAATGAAAAACTGTTTTTT.

The chain recombines TRBV4-3 with TRBJ1-2; no reliable D call. This CDR3 has 14 residues. The germline gives CDR1 LGHNA, CDR2 YSLEER. Trimming took 1 base from V and 1 from J, leaving 7 bases between them. The CDR3 nucleotides read TGCGCCAGCAGCCAAGTTGTATTTAACTATGGCTACACCTTC. Residues: CASSQVVFNYGYTF.

As regards this clone: A junction boundary mismatches the germline segment, possibly from a read error. The chain links TRBV6-5 to TRBJ1-2; D may be TRBD1 (6 bases). CDR1 and CDR2 from the germline V gene are MNHEY and SVGAGI. The CDR3 contains 15 residues. The CDR3 loop reads CASSDGRVGAYGYAF. CDR3 bases: TGTGCCAGCAGCGACGGCAGGGTGGGGGCCTATGGCTACGCCTTC.